Sequencing of this T cell receptor beta chain was carried out in a study of CD8 T cells in Susac syndrome. CDR3 size: 14 residues. Trimming removed 6 bases from V and 5 bases from J; junction bases left unmatched: 5. Germline V lookup: CDR1 SNHLY, CDR2 FYNNEI. Reverse transcription of 0.5 to 1 ug RNA was performed with random hexamers. TCRdb reanalysed the immunoSEQ multiplex PCR reads using MiXCR and keeps one entry per CDR3 protein. The table includes roughly 200,000 distinct CDR3 sequences, under 97% detected once. Multiple sclerosis controls were treatment-naive patients with stable or active relapsing-remitting disease.

Sequenced material: CD4+ T cells from PBMCs. This clonotype originated in a human donor with multiple sclerosis. The chain combines TRBV2 with TRBJ2-2, with 8 positions matching TRBD1. The chain's CDR3 is CASRWDRSTGELFF. The CDR3 coding sequence is TGTGCCAGCAGATGGGACAGGAGTACCGGGGAGCTGTTTTTT.